The 13 T cell receptor beta chains reported below all come from one sample, sequenced in a study of T cells in Graves' hyperthyroidism and ophthalmopathy. What was amplified from RNA transcripts were TCR beta CDR3 regions. When the TCR CDR3 underwent first-round RT-PCR, the HTBI primer set was used. Via MiXCR, TCRdb re-called the multiplex PCR reads, giving one row per CDR3 protein. The sample carries over 400,000 distinct CDR3 sequences, about 22% recorded once. Sequencing used blood. The receptors stem from a woman in her 70s with Graves' ophthalmopathy.

The table lists this clonotype with many counts. V is TRBV12-3 or TRBV12-4 and J is TRBJ2-3; the D is unclear. V lost 5 bases and J lost 0, with 12 bases in between. The CDR3 extends over 15 amino acids. The DNA for the CDR3 is TGTGCCAGCAGTACCCGGGCTCCTAGCACAGATACGCAGTATTTT. It yields the protein CASSTRAPSTDTQYF.

This clonotype showed up just a few times. The chain uses TRBV7-9 and TRBJ1-4; D remains ambiguous. V dropped 1 base and J dropped 0 bases, with 6 bases sitting between them. The length of the CDR3 is 15 residues. Germline values: CDR1 SEHNR, CDR2 FQNEAQ (reference sequence). The CDR3 DNA follows: TGTGCCAGCAGCTTAGTTGCAGCAACTAATGAAAAACTGTTTTTT. The encoded protein is CASSLVAATNEKLFF.

V and J are TRBV18 and TRBJ2-1; D possibly uses TRBD1 or TRBD2 (5 bases each). Germline V lookup: CDR1 KGHSH, CDR2 LQKENI. This CDR3 is 16 amino acids long. With 3 bases removed from V and 8 bases from J, the gap between germline ends came to 20 bases. CDR3 amino acids: CASSPAPGPITDEQFF. The CDR3 coding sequence is TGTGCCAGCTCACCTGCCCCGGGACCGATTACCGATGAGCAGTTCTTC.

This clonotype turned up a few times. For the CDR3, the DNA is TGTGCCAGCAGCCACAAAGGGGGCGCGCGCGCTGAAGCTTTCTTT. Protein product: CASSHKGGARAEAFF. J is TRBJ1-1 and V is TRBV7-9, with 7 bases fitting TRBD1. Germline CDR1 and CDR2: SEHNR and FQNEAQ (reference sequence). The length of the CDR3 is 15 residues. The V and J ends lost 5 bases and 6 bases, in that order; junction bases with no gene match: 12.

V gene TRBV20-1 combines with J gene TRBJ1-6, with a tentative D call TRBD1 (5 bases). Deletions cut 5 bases from V and 13 bases from J, with 18 bases between. CDR1 and CDR2 from the germline V gene are DFQATT and SNEGSKA (reference sequence). The CDR3 totals 13 residues. DNA for the CDR3: TGCAGTGCTGGGGCCGCGGTAGTATCGCCCCTCCACTTT. Amino acids: CSAGAAVVSPLHF.

The chain joins TRBV9 to TRBJ2-5; 7 bases align to TRBD2. The CDR3 totals 14 residues. The V and J ends lost 5 bases and 6 bases, in that order; junction bases with no gene match: 10. Germline V CDR1 and CDR2: SGDLS, YYNGEE. The CDR3 spells CASSSYGGDQTQYF. The CDR3 DNA reads as TGTGCCAGCAGTTCATATGGGGGGGATCAGACCCAGTACTTC.

This clonotype was detected ten times or more. V gene TRBV6-2 or TRBV6-3 combines with J gene TRBJ1-2; no reliable D call. The V end lost 0 bases, the J end lost 8 bases, and 7 bases lay between the germline ends. This CDR3 comprises 12 residues. Germline values: CDR1 MNHEY, CDR2 SVGEGT. This chain's CDR3 is CASSYSTGGYTF. CDR3 bases: TGTGCCAGCAGTTACTCGACGGGAGGCTACACCTTC.

This clonotype was recorded a few times. The chain is built from TRBV5-6 and TRBJ2-1; TRBD2 matches at 11 bases. The CDR3 runs to 17 residues. From germline, CDR1 is SGHDT and CDR2 YYEEEE. The V segment lost 5 bases and the J segment 0 bases; nucleotides outside the gene matches: 7. CDR3 nucleotide sequence: TGTGCCAGCAGATTTGGACTAGCGGGCTTCTCCTACAATGAGCAGTTCTTC. Protein: CASRFGLAGFSYNEQFF. The full variable domain, its missing parts supplied by reference TRBV5-6 and TRBJ2-1, is DAGVTQSPTHLIKTRGQQVTLRCSPKSGHDTVSWYQQALGQGPQFIFQYYEEEERQRGNFPDRFSGHQFPNYSSELNVNALLLGDSALYLCASRFGLAGFSYNEQFFGPGTRLTVL.

The rearrangement uses TRBV18 and TRBJ1-1, with D possibly matching TRBD1 (6 bases). Germline-derived CDR1 and CDR2 are KGHSH and LQKENI. The V and J ends lost 3 bases and 0 bases respectively, with 11 bases between them. This CDR3 comprises 15 residues. This chain's CDR3 is CASSPARGMNTEAFF. In nucleotides, the CDR3 is TGTGCCAGCTCACCCGCGAGGGGGATGAACACTGAAGCTTTCTTT.

The V gene is TRBV19, the J gene TRBJ2-4, with 7 bases matching TRBD2. Losses at the gene ends were 6 bases for V and 0 bases for J; bases not matched to a gene: 11. There are 17 residues in the CDR3. Germline CDR1 and CDR2: LNHDA and SQIVND (reference sequence). CDR3 residues: CASSPRGAGIAKNIQYF. The DNA for the CDR3 is TGTGCCAGTAGCCCCCGGGGAGCGGGAATAGCCAAAAACATTCAGTACTTC.

The V call is TRBV20-1, the J call TRBJ1-1; D remains unclear. Trimming left V 5 bases short and J 0 bases short, with 7 bases between. The CDR3 sequence is 12 residues long. Germline V lookup: CDR1 DFQATT, CDR2 SNEGSKA (reference sequence). Here the CDR3 reads CSAVAMNTEAFF. CDR3 nucleotide sequence: TGCAGTGCTGTCGCTATGAACACTGAAGCTTTCTTT.

The J gene is TRBJ2-1, the V gene TRBV4-1; TRBD2 matches 8 bases. CDR1 is MGHRA, CDR2 YSYEKL, per germline. The trim removed 3 bases at V and 6 bases at J, leaving 7 bases unmatched. The CDR3 runs 15 residues. DNA of the CDR3: TGCGCCAGCAGCCAGCCGGGGACTAGAGGCAATGAGCAGTTCTTC. Translating it yields CASSQPGTRGNEQFF.

The table lists this clonotype with many counts. The chain recombines TRBV11-2 with TRBJ2-1; TRBD1 matches at 8 bases. Germline V CDR1 and CDR2: SGHAT, FQNNGV. The V and J ends lost 2 bases and 2 bases, in that order; junction bases with no gene match: 2. There are 15 residues in the CDR3. In DNA, the CDR3 is TGTGCCAGCAGCTTAATGGACAGGGCCTACAATGAGCAGTTCTTC. It is translated as CASSLMDRAYNEQFF.